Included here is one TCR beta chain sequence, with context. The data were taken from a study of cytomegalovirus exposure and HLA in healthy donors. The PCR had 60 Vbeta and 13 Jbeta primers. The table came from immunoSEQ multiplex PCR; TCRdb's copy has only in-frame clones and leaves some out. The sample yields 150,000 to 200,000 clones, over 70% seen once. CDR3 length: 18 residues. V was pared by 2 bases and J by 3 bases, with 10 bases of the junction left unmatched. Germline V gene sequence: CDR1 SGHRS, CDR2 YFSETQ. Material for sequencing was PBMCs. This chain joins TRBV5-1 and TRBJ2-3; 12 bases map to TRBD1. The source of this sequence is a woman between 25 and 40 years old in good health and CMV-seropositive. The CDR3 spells CASSLTGQGAVMTDTQYF. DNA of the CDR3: TGCGCCAGCAGCTTAACGGGACAGGGGGCGGTGATGACAGATACGCAGTATTTT.